This T cell receptor (beta chain) was sequenced in a study of regulatory T cells in long-lasting Graves disease. Broader study findings: Thyroid tissue was not studied; only peripheral blood was.

The time point denotes: newly diagnosed GD, antithyroid drugs for less than 3 months. RNA from PBMCs was the source of the TCR library. This clonotype was recorded many times. Its target is not known. TCR beta libraries were built with iRepertoire HTBI primers and Arm-PCR of CDR3 regions. From the multiplex PCR reads, TCRdb called clonotypes with MiXCR, one entry per CDR3 protein. The sample lists roughly 350,000 distinct CDR3 sequences; approximately 15% were seen once. CDR3 length: 16 amino acids. Between the trimmed V and J ends, which lost 3 bases and 2 bases, there was a span of 14 bases. These data also featured in a second study, about T cells in Graves' hyperthyroidism and ophthalmopathy.

The sequence came from a man between 35 and 55 years old with Graves disease. The source material was peripheral blood mononuclear cells (PBMCs), sampled at new diagnosis, from a patient treated with antithyroid drugs. This chain connects TRBV12-3 or TRBV12-4 to TRBJ1-5, with D possibly being TRBD1 (5 bases). The CDR3 is CASSFLGVVGNQPQHF. The CDR3 region has the DNA TGTGCCAGCAGTTTCTTGGGGGTGGTAGGCAATCAGCCCCAGCATTTT.